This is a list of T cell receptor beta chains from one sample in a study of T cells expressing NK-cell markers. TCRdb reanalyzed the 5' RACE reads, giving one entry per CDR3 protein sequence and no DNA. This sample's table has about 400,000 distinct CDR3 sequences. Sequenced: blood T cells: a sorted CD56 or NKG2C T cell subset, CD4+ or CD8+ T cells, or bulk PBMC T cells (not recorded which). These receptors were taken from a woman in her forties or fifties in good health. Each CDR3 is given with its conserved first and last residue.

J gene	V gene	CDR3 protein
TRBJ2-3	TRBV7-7	CASSPGSGSTDTQYF
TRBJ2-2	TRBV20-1	CSARDPGLPGELFF
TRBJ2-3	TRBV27	CASSFIVAGEIATQYF
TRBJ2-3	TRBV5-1	CASRFGRATDTQYF
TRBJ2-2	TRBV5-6	CASRTSGNTGELFF
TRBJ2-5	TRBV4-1	CASSQTTSGTLGETQYF
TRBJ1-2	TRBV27	CASSSRGTSGYTF
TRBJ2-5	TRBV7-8	CASSRASGSQAETQYF
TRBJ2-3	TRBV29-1	CSVLDVTDTQYF
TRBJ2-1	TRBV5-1	CASSLAPSGRPNEQFF
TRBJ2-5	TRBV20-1	CSAPWGEREGLGKETQYF
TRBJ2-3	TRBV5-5	CASSFRLAGQSDTQYF
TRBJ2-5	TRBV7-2	CASSSRTSGRAPETQYF
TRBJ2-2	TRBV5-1	CASSHLGGELFF
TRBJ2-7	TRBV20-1	CSARALAGGPAYEQYF
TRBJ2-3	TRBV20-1	CSARDPSEGTDTQYF
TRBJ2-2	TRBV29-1	CSVTIGGTGELFF
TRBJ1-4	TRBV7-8	CASSSRQGFRPGQTTNEKLFF
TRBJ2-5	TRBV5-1	CASSPVRQVGETQYF
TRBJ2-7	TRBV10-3	CAISVISGDEQYF
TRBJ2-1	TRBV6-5	CASSYEGVAYNEQFF
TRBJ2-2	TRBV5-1	CASSRNTGELFF
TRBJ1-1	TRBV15	CATSRGPQGATEAFF
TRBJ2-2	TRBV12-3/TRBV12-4	CASSLTRPGGPGELFF
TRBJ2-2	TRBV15	CATSRDLVGTGGELFF
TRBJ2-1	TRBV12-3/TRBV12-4	CASSLGDVDEQFF
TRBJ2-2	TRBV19	CASSIGDRVGGELFF
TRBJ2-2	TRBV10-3	CAISLTSGPISTGELFF
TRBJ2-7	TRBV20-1	CSARGTSGFSYEQYF
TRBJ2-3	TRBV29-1	CSVSGVRQRGYSTDTQYF
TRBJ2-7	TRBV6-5	CASTQAGHTYEQYF
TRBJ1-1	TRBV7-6	CASSLNMVEGEAFF
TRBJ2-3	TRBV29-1	CSVVTRRNTQYF
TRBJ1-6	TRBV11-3	CASSLRTGSGSYNSPLHF
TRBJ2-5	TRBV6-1	CASTPGQGPNQETQYF
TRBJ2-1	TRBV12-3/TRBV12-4	CASSRTVLGYNEQFF
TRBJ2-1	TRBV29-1	CSVDPTGWEQFF
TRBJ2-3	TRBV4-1	CASSLILSTDTQYF
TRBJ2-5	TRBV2	CASSEAGGGETQYF
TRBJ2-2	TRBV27	CASSFPSGELFF
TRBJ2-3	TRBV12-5	CASGLQAAGGADTQYF
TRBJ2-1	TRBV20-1	CSAYPRSSYNEQFF
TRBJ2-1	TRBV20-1	CSADGWDSNEQFF
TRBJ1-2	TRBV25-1	CASSGPGGQHYGYTF